Below are 21 T cell receptor beta chains sequenced from a single sample in a study of radiation and T cells in renal cell carcinoma. The sample's treatment: treatment-naive control, cytoreductive nephrectomy. The data were produced by immunoSEQ multiplex PCR, yet TCRdb's version contains in-frame clones alone and is incomplete. The sample carries 20,000 to 25,000 clones, more than 45% recorded once. Sequenced material: tumor tissue, taken from a patient whose treatment was nephrectomy without radiotherapy. These receptors were taken from a man aged 40-49 years with renal cell carcinoma.

The chain is built from TRBV11-2 and TRBJ2-5, with a possible D match to TRBD1 (5 bases). The CDR3 extends over 13 amino acids. Per germline, CDR1 SGHAT and CDR2 FQNNGV. V was trimmed by 5 bases and J by 5 bases, leaving 12 bases between them. Here the CDR3 reads CASSPGADETQYF. The CDR3 DNA reads as TGTGCCAGCAGCCCTGGGGCCGATGAGACCCAGTACTTC.

This chain connects TRBV19 to TRBJ1-2, with 11 bases fitting TRBD1. CDR3 length: 14 residues. J lost 7 bases, V lost 10 bases, and 11 bases had no gene match. Germline values: CDR1 LNHDA, CDR2 SQIVND (reference sequence). Here the CDR3 DNA reads TGTGCCACCAGAGACCGGACAGGGGGCGGTGGCTACACCTTC. Translating it yields CATRDRTGGGGYTF.

This chain links TRBV7-7 with TRBJ2-3; 8 nucleotides agree with TRBD2. The V gene end was trimmed by 1 base and the J gene end by 5 bases; junction bases not matched to a gene: 8. Germline values: CDR1 SSHAT, CDR2 FNYEAQ (reference sequence). This CDR3 region has 16 residues. Here the CDR3 reads CASSLGGTSGLDTQYF. The CDR3 nucleotides read TGTGCCAGCAGCTTAGGTGGGACTAGTGGGTTAGATACGCAGTATTTT.

This clone has more than one count but fewer than ten. The V call is TRBV4-2, the J call TRBJ2-3; 12 bases map to TRBD2. This CDR3 has 17 amino acids. Germline trimming cut 1 base from V and 5 bases from J; bases unmatched to any gene: 7. Germline CDR1 and CDR2: LGHNA and YNFKEQ. The CDR3 reads CASSQGASGRVVDTQYF. DNA for the CDR3: TGTGCCAGCAGCCAAGGGGCTAGCGGGAGGGTGGTAGATACGCAGTATTTT.

V and J are TRBV5-1 and TRBJ1-6, with TRBD1 matching 9 bases. The CDR3 is 16 amino acids. The V segment lost 2 bases and the J segment 7 bases; nucleotides outside the gene matches: 7. The germline CDR1 and CDR2 sequences are SGHRS and YFSETQ. As DNA, the CDR3 is TGCGCCAGCAGCTTTATGATGGACAGGGGAAATTCACCCCTCCACTTT. This codes for CASSFMMDRGNSPLHF. Together with reference TRBV5-1 and TRBJ1-6, the CDR3 gives the full variable domain: KAGVTQTPRYLIKTRGQQVTLSCSPISGHRSVSWYQQTPGQGLQFLFEYFSETQRNKGNFPGRFSGRQFSNSRSEMNVSTLELGDSALYLCASSFMMDRGNSPLHFGNGTRLTVT.

CDR3 loop: CASRASGVRSDTQYF. CDR3 nucleotides: TGTGCCAGCAGGGCGTCAGGCGTTCGCTCAGATACGCAGTATTTT. The chain uses TRBV2 and TRBJ2-3; D remains unclear. From germline, CDR1 is SNHLY and CDR2 FYNNEI. V was trimmed by 6 bases and J by 4 bases, leaving 17 bases between them. The CDR3 runs to 15 residues.

This chain connects TRBV2 to TRBJ1-2, with unresolved D. The CDR3 spans 13 residues. Trimming shortened V by 2 bases and J by 1 base, and 5 bases separated the two germline ends. The germline V gene has CDR1 SNHLY and CDR2 FYNNEI. The CDR3 region has the DNA TGTGCCAGCAGTGAACACCTTAACTATGGCTACACCTTC. Translating it yields CASSEHLNYGYTF.

Here the CDR3 DNA reads TGCGCCAGGGGGGGAGTTTCAAAGGAGACAGATACGCAGTATTTT. Protein: CARGGVSKETDTQYF. This rearrangement joins TRBV10-1 to TRBJ2-3; D is perhaps TRBD2 (6 bases). The V and J ends lost 9 bases and 3 bases respectively, with 19 bases between them. There are 15 residues in the CDR3. Looked up from germline, CDR1 is WNHNN and CDR2 is SYGVQD (reference sequence).

This clone was recorded once. The chain links TRBV9 to TRBJ1-2; D not resolved. CDR1 and CDR2 from the germline V gene are SGDLS and YYNGEE. V lost 4 bases, J lost 2 bases, and 12 bases lay in between. This CDR3 has 14 residues. CDR3 sequence: CASSLHPENYGYTF. CDR3 in DNA: TGTGCCAGCAGCCTCCACCCTGAGAACTATGGCTACACCTTC.

The rearrangement joins TRBV18 to TRBJ2-7; D may be TRBD1 or TRBD2 (6 bases each). The CDR3 length is 14 residues. Germline V CDR1 and CDR2: KGHSH, LQKENI. The germline V and J ends were trimmed by 6 bases and 2 bases, with 14 bases remaining between them. The CDR3 DNA follows: TGTGCCAGCTCCCCTACCGGGGGCCCCTACGAGCAGTACTTC. This translates into CASSPTGGPYEQYF.

The chain couples TRBV4-2 to TRBJ2-5, with 7 positions matching TRBD2. Germline-derived CDR1 and CDR2 are LGHNA and YNFKEQ. The ends lost 4 bases at V and 0 bases at J; junction bases unmatched: 2. This CDR3 spans 14 amino acids. The CDR3 bases are TGTGCCAGCAGCCCCGGGGGGTACCAAGAGACCCAGTACTTC. It specifies CASSPGGYQETQYF.

The V gene is TRBV19, the J gene TRBJ1-1; 7 bases are shared with TRBD1. The V segment lost 5 bases and the J segment 5 bases; nucleotides outside the gene matches: 11. The CDR3 sequence is 15 residues long. Germline V gives CDR1 LNHDA, CDR2 SQIVND (reference sequence). The CDR3 sequence is CASSPNRQGRTEAFF. CDR3 in DNA: TGTGCCAGTAGTCCAAACAGACAGGGACGTACTGAAGCTTTCTTT.

The CDR3 DNA reads TGCAGCGTTGAAGATCCAGGGCTAGCGAGCACAGATACGCAGTATTTT. Its translation: CSVEDPGLASTDTQYF. The rearrangement joins TRBV29-1 to TRBJ2-3; possible D gene TRBD2, 6 bases. The CDR3 has 16 amino acids. V lost 0 bases and J lost 0, with 13 bases in between. In germline, CDR1 is SQVTM, CDR2 ANQGSEA.

The chain couples TRBV5-1 to TRBJ2-5, with 9 bases lining up with TRBD2. The CDR3 is 16 amino acids. CDR1 and CDR2 from the germline V gene are SGHRS and YFSETQ. The junction had 12 bases not matched to a gene; V was cut back by 4 bases and J by 5 bases. As DNA, the CDR3 is TGCGCCAGCAGCCCCCTGGGGCGGGGGGGCAGGGAGACCCAGTACTTC. This codes for CASSPLGRGGRETQYF.

The chain uses TRBV6-5 and TRBJ2-7; D uncertain. The ends were cut back, 4 bases at V and 2 bases at J, with 12 bases in the middle. Germline CDR1 and CDR2: MNHEY and SVGAGI. This CDR3 contains 14 residues. The DNA for the CDR3 is TGTGCCAGCAGTTCGGGCGGATTTCCCTACGAGCAGTACGTC. The encoded protein is CASSSGGFPYEQYV.

Sample share makes this clone medium-sized. V and J are TRBV6-1 and TRBJ1-5; 7 nucleotides line up with TRBD1. Trimming removed 4 bases from V and 11 bases from J; junction bases left unmatched: 20. CDR3 length: 17 amino acids. CDR1 and CDR2 from the germline V gene are MNHNS and SASEGT. CDR3 sequence: CASSATFTGTAHGAQHF. As DNA, the CDR3 is TGTGCCAGCAGTGCTACCTTCACCGGGACAGCCCACGGCGCCCAGCATTTT.

The chain has TRBV30 and TRBJ2-3; 13 bases are shared with TRBD2. CDR3 length equals 17 residues. Germline V lookup: CDR1 GTSNPN, CDR2 SVGIG (reference sequence). The J segment lost 6 bases and the V segment lost 7 bases, leaving 16 bases of the junction unmatched. The CDR3 loop is CALWTSGSVRGDDTQYF. The CDR3 coding sequence is TGTGCCTTATGGACTAGCGGGAGCGTGAGGGGCGACGATACGCAGTATTTT.

The chain joins TRBV7-2 to TRBJ1-2, with TRBD1 matching over 7 bases. The ends lost 5 bases at V and 2 bases at J; junction bases unmatched: 8. Germline V gene sequence: CDR1 SGHTA, CDR2 FQGNSA. This CDR3 is 15 amino acids long. The chain's CDR3 is CASSPRQGSNYGYTF. Here the CDR3 DNA reads TGTGCCAGCAGCCCAAGACAGGGATCGAACTATGGCTACACCTTC.

There are many counts of this clone. The chain uses TRBV6-1 and TRBJ2-7; 11 bases are a match to TRBD1. With 5 bases clipped from V and 2 bases from J, the junction kept 2 bases outside the gene matches. CDR1 is MNHNS and CDR2 is SASEGT in the germline V gene. The CDR3 runs 14 residues. CDR3 residues: CASSLDRGPYEQYF. DNA of the CDR3: TGTGCCAGCAGTCTGGACAGGGGGCCCTACGAGCAGTACTTC.

This clone has a single count. V and J are TRBV15 and TRBJ2-1, with 14 bases aligning to TRBD2. Germline values: CDR1 LNHNV, CDR2 YYDKDF (reference sequence). The CDR3 runs to 17 residues. With V trimmed by 5 bases and J by 7 bases, 10 bases remained unmatched. Here the CDR3 reads CATSLRPTSGRANEQFF. The CDR3 nucleotides are TGTGCCACCAGCCTCAGACCGACTAGCGGGAGGGCAAATGAGCAGTTCTTC.

The genes are TRBV10-3 and TRBJ1-1, with 7 positions matching TRBD1. V dropped 4 bases and J dropped 1; count of bases not matched to a gene: 0. The CDR3 is made up of 13 amino acids. Germline values: CDR1 ENHRY, CDR2 SYGVKD. The CDR3 protein is CAISGQGNTEAFF. As DNA, the CDR3 is TGTGCCATCAGTGGACAGGGGAACACTGAAGCTTTCTTT.